The T cell receptor (beta chain) described here comes from a study of a mutant IDH1 vaccine in newly diagnosed glioma. On the study more broadly: Vaccines were begun 4-6 weeks after radiotherapy alone, or with temozolomide cycles. Before enrollment, the patients had been treated with radiotherapy alone, temozolomide alone, or both together. Most of them had received both. Visit V13 took place at week 47, and visit V12 happened at week 35.

Time point: week 35, safety follow-up. Every vaccine dose comprised 300 ug of mutant IDH1 20-mer peptide plus topical imiquimod. With respect to this clone: The antigen is undetermined.

Overall study findings and caveats: Altogether, 93.3% of patients exhibited vaccine-induced immune responses.

Trimming took 3 bases from V and 5 from J, leaving 25 bases between them. This CDR3 region has 18 residues. The germline CDR1 and CDR2 sequences are SGHVS and FQNEAQ. This table comes from immunoSEQ multiplex PCR, and its TCRdb copy is limited to in-frame clones, with some not included. The sample lists 50,000 to 70,000 clones; about 74% were seen once. The receptor's source is a man in his fifties with glioma. The J gene is TRBJ2-5, the V gene TRBV7-8; D might be TRBD1 (6 bases). Sequences were derived from PBMCs, sampled from a glioma patient whose treatment included an IDH1 peptide vaccine. CDR3 DNA: TGTGCCAGCAGCTTCACTAGGGGCCCGACAGGCTGGGGGGAGACCCAGTACTTC. It specifies CASSFTRGPTGWGETQYF.